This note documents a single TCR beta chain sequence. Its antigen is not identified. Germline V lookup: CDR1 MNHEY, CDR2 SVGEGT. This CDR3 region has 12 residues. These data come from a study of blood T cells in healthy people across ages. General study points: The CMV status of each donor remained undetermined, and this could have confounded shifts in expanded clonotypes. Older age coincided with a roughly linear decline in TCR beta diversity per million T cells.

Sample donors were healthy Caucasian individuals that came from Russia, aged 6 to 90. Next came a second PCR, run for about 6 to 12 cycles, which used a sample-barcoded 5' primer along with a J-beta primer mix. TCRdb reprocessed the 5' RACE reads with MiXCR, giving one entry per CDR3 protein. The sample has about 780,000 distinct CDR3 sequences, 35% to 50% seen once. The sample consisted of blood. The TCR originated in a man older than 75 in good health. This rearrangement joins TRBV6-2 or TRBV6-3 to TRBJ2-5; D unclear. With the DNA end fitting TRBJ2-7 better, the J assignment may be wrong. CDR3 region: CASRYIRDEQYF. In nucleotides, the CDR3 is TGTGCCAGCAGGTACATCCGGGACGAGCAGTACTTC.